These 24 T cell receptor beta chains were all obtained from the same sample, sequenced in a study of radiotherapy plus CTLA-4 blockade in lung cancer. Sequenced by immunoSEQ multiplex PCR; TCRdb stores in-frame clones only, minus some. The top ten hold less than 5% of the sample, which has some 66,000 clones, approximately 83% seen once. Sequencing was performed on peripheral blood, taken from a patient treated with radiotherapy plus ipilimumab. The source is a human donor with non-small cell lung cancer who had a partial response to radiotherapy plus ipilimumab.

The chain recombines TRBV28 with TRBJ1-1; D not resolved. Germline CDR1 and CDR2: MDHEN and SYDVKM. V lost 5 bases and J lost 6, with 10 bases in between. CDR3 length: 12 amino acids. In DNA form, the CDR3 reads TGTGCCAGCAGTACCGGTACTTCTGAAGCTTTCTTT. Translation gives CASSTGTSEAFF.

V and J are TRBV7-2 and TRBJ2-1; 9 nucleotides line up with TRBD1. The CDR3 extends over 15 amino acids. Germline-derived CDR1 and CDR2 are SGHTA and FQGNSA. After removal of 1 base from V and 4 bases from J, the junction contained 2 bases not matched to a gene. The CDR3 reads CASSLGGQGYNEQFF. The CDR3 coding sequence is TGTGCCAGCAGCTTAGGGGGACAGGGATACAATGAGCAGTTCTTC.

This chain joins TRBV7-2 and TRBJ2-3; 9 bases map to TRBD2. Germline lookup yields CDR1 SGHTA and CDR2 FQGNSA. The CDR3 consists of 14 residues. Trimming at V came to 5 bases and at J to 6 bases, leaving 6 bases not matched to a gene. The CDR3 DNA is TGTGCCAGCAGCCTTCTAGCGGGGCTTGATACGCAGTATTTT. Its translation is CASSLLAGLDTQYF.

The chain combines TRBV6-5 with TRBJ2-1; D possibly corresponds to TRBD1 (6 bases). Germline V CDR1 and CDR2: MNHEY, SVGAGI. V lost 6 bases and J lost 7, with 13 bases in between. The CDR3 is 13 amino acids. Written as DNA, the CDR3 is TGTGCCAGCAGAGCCACAGGGAAGAATGAGCAGTTCTTC. Its translation: CASRATGKNEQFF.

A single count supports this clone. The chain is built from TRBV2 and TRBJ1-6; possibly TRBD1 for D (5 bases). The V end lost 1 base, the J end lost 0 bases, and 7 bases lay between the germline ends. Germline V lookup: CDR1 SNHLY, CDR2 FYNNEI. This CDR3 region has 16 residues. The CDR3 DNA reads as TGTGCCAGCAGTGAAGATGACAGCTCCTATAATTCACCCCTCCACTTT. The encoded protein is CASSEDDSSYNSPLHF.

This chain links TRBV7-2 with TRBJ2-1; weak D call: TRBD1 (5 bases). The CDR3 has 16 residues. The germline V gene encodes CDR1 SGHTA and CDR2 FQGNSA. V was trimmed by 1 base and J by 8 bases, leaving 18 bases between them. The CDR3: CASSLVGPGQPYEQFF. DNA for the CDR3: TGTGCCAGCAGCTTAGTGGGTCCCGGACAACCTTATGAGCAGTTCTTC.

The chain joins TRBV5-1 to TRBJ2-1, with TRBD1 matching over 7 bases. The V segment lost 4 bases and the J segment 0 bases; nucleotides outside the gene matches: 4. The germline gives CDR1 SGHRS, CDR2 YFSETQ. CDR3 length: 15 residues. As DNA, the CDR3 is TGCGCCAGCAGCCCGGGACAGCACTCCTACAATGAGCAGTTCTTC. Translation: CASSPGQHSYNEQFF.

This clone was detected only a few times. The chain uses TRBV2 and TRBJ2-5; TRBD1 agrees at 9 bases. This CDR3 is built from 14 residues. The germline V gene has CDR1 SNHLY and CDR2 FYNNEI. V lost 4 bases and J lost 3; bases outside the gene matches: 3. Written as DNA, the CDR3 is TGTGCCAGCAGTGGACAGGGGGGGGAAGAGACCCAGTACTTC. Translated, it gives CASSGQGGEETQYF.

The rearrangement links TRBV10-3 to TRBJ1-3, with D perhaps matching TRBD1 (5 bases). Trimming removed 7 bases at V and 0 bases at J, with 16 bases between. Germline assignment: CDR1 ENHRY and CDR2 SYGVKD. The CDR3 totals 16 residues. As DNA, the CDR3 is TGTGCCATCACCACCGGACAAGGGAACTCTGGAAACACCATATATTTT. This codes for CAITTGQGNSGNTIYF.

This clone has only one observation. This rearrangement joins TRBV7-9 to TRBJ2-7, with 8 bases lining up with TRBD2. J was trimmed by 4 bases and V by 5 bases; bases with no gene match: 10. There are 15 residues in the CDR3. Germline V gene lookup returns CDR1 SEHNR and CDR2 FQNEAQ (reference sequence). DNA for the CDR3: TGTGCCAGCAGCCAATCGGGGGGGATTGGTTACGAGCAGTACTTC. Its translation: CASSQSGGIGYEQYF.

The chain has TRBV28 and TRBJ2-1; 8 nucleotides match TRBD2. Germline CDR1 reads MDHEN; CDR2 reads SYDVKM. Trimming cost V 1 base and J 3 bases; bases outside gene matches: 8. The CDR3 runs to 17 residues. The CDR3 bases are TGTGCCAGCAGTTTATTGGCTAGCGGGTATTTCTACAATGAGCAGTTCTTC. Amino acid sequence: CASSLLASGYFYNEQFF.

Only one count was recorded for this clone. The chain joins TRBV2 to TRBJ1-2; tentatively, D is TRBD1 (5 bases). This CDR3 contains 12 residues. Germline V gene data show CDR1 as SNHLY and CDR2 as FYNNEI. The V gene lost 9 bases and the J gene lost 5 bases, with 13 bases spanning the gap. The CDR3 bases are TGTGCCAGACCGCGGGGGTTTTATGGCTACACCTTC. It is translated as CARPRGFYGYTF.

The chain couples TRBV27 to TRBJ2-7; perhaps TRBD2 as D (5 bases). V was shortened by 5 bases and J by 2 bases, with 10 bases between the two germline ends. The germline V gene encodes CDR1 MNHEY and CDR2 SMNVEV (reference sequence). The CDR3 runs 13 residues. CDR3 residues: CASSLGLAYEQYF. The CDR3 DNA reads TGTGCCAGCAGTCTCGGACTGGCCTACGAGCAGTACTTC.

The chain couples TRBV27 to TRBJ2-3; no definite D call. CDR1 MNHEY and CDR2 SMNVEV come from the germline V gene (reference sequence). This CDR3 is 11 amino acids long. V lost 3 bases and J 5 bases, leaving 3 bases between the germline ends. This CDR3 is CASSLRDTQYF. The CDR3 DNA is TGTGCCAGCAGTTTGAGAGATACGCAGTATTTT.

The chain employs TRBV6-1 and TRBJ1-1; 8 bases line up with TRBD1. CDR3 length: 14 residues. V lost 4 bases, J lost 6 bases, and 7 bases stayed unmatched. Germline V lookup: CDR1 MNHNS, CDR2 SASEGT. CDR3 nucleotide sequence: TGTGCCAGCAGTGGCCGGACAGGGTTCCCTGAAGCTTTCTTT. Translation gives CASSGRTGFPEAFF.

The V gene is TRBV10-3, the J gene TRBJ2-1; 14 bases are shared with TRBD2. The germline gives CDR1 ENHRY, CDR2 SYGVKD. The CDR3 loop spans 15 amino acids. Trimming took 6 bases from V and 8 from J; bases not matched to a gene: 6. The CDR3 bases are TGTGCCATCAGAGCCGGGACTAGCGGGGGCGATGAGCAGTTCTTC. Protein: CAIRAGTSGGDEQFF.

The chain couples TRBV12-5 to TRBJ2-7; 14 nucleotides align to TRBD2. CDR1 and CDR2 (germline): LGHNT, FRNRAP. The CDR3 spans 16 residues. V lost 7 bases and J lost 8; bases outside the gene matches: 13. CDR3 region: CASAPGQGTSGSKQYF. The CDR3 region has the DNA TGTGCTAGTGCTCCAGGACAGGGGACTAGCGGGAGTAAGCAGTACTTC.

The gene calls are TRBV11-1 and TRBJ2-1; 7 bases are shared with TRBD2. J gave up 9 bases and V 5 bases, and 10 bases lay outside the gene matches. Per germline, CDR1 SGHAT and CDR2 FQDESV (reference sequence). The CDR3 consists of 14 residues. CDR3 amino acids: CASSAGLDGAEQFF. The CDR3 DNA reads TGTGCCAGCAGCGCCGGACTAGACGGGGCTGAGCAGTTCTTC. The entire variable domain, with the rest obtained from reference TRBV11-1 and TRBJ2-1, is as follows: EAEVAQSPRYKITEKSQAVAFWCDPISGHATLYWYRQILGQGPELLVQFQDESVVDDSQLPKDRFSAERLKGVDSTLKIQPAELGDSAMYLCASSAGLDGAEQFFGPGTRLTVL.

This sequence joins TRBV14 and TRBJ1-6; maybe TRBD1 (6 bases). The CDR3 contains 13 residues. Germline-derived CDR1 and CDR2 are SGHDN and FVKESK. Trimming pared 5 bases from V and 7 bases from J, leaving 9 bases between. The CDR3 protein is CASSSRGNSPLHF. Written as DNA, the CDR3 is TGTGCCAGCAGCTCTAGGGGGAATTCACCCCTCCACTTT.

The V call is TRBV2, the J call TRBJ2-5; D uncertain. Germline values: CDR1 SNHLY, CDR2 FYNNEI. This CDR3 has 14 residues. Trimming took off 6 bases at V and 5 bases at J, with 16 bases between the two ends. The CDR3 here is CASSPTLPRETQYF. The CDR3 nucleotides are TGTGCCAGCAGCCCGACTCTCCCCCGGGAGACCCAGTACTTC.

This chain links TRBV19 with TRBJ2-7, with D unresolved. V lost 1 base to trimming and J lost 0 bases, with 7 bases between them. The CDR3 totals 14 residues. Germline CDR1 and CDR2: LNHDA and SQIVND (reference sequence). The CDR3 DNA reads TGTGCCAGTAGTATAGTTGGCAGCTCCTACGAGCAGTACTTC. Amino acid sequence: CASSIVGSSYEQYF.

J is TRBJ1-3 and V is TRBV10-3; the D gene is possibly TRBD1 (5 bases). Germline lookup yields CDR1 ENHRY and CDR2 SYGVKD. V dropped 7 bases and J dropped 4 bases, with 8 bases sitting between them. The CDR3 length is 12 residues. CDR3 nucleotides: TGTGCCATCATGGGGCCCGGAAACACCATATATTTT. This gives the protein CAIMGPGNTIYF.

The chain combines TRBV7-8 with TRBJ1-2; a possible D gene is TRBD1 (5 bases). V gave up 3 bases and J gave up 0 bases, with 17 bases separating them. The CDR3 contains 17 residues. Germline V gives CDR1 SGHVS, CDR2 FQNEAQ. CDR3 sequence (DNA): TGTGCCAGCAGCTTGCAGGGTAGGGGTGAGGCTAACTATGGCTACACCTTC. Protein sequence: CASSLQGRGEANYGYTF.

The chain uses TRBV4-1 and TRBJ2-5, with unresolved D. Per germline, CDR1 MGHRA and CDR2 YSYEKL. The length of the CDR3 is 18 residues. V was cut by 1 base and J by 5 bases, with 23 bases left in between. The CDR3 loop is CASSQGTARSSGWETQYF. Here the CDR3 DNA reads TGCGCCAGCAGCCAAGGTACCGCCCGATCGAGTGGTTGGGAGACCCAGTACTTC.